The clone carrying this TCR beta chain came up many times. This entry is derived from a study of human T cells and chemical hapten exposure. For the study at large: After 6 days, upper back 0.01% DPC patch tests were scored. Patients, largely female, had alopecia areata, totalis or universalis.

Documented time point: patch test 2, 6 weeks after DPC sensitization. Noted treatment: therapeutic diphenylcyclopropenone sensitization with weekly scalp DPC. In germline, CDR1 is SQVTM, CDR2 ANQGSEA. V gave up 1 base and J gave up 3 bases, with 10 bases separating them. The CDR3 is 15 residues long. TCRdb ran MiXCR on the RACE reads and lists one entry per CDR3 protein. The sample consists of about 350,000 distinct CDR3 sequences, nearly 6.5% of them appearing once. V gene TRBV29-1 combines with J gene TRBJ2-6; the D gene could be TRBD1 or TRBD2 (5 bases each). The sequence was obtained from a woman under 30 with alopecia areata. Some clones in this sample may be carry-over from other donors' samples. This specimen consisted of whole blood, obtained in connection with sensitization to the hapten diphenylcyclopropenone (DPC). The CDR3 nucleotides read TGCAGCGTTGAAGTGTCAGGGAGTGGGGCCAACGTCCTGACTTTC. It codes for CSVEVSGSGANVLTF.